This T cell receptor (beta chain) appears in the sequencing data of a study of shared clonotypes between healthy human individuals. Overall study context: CD4 naive and memory got three plates each, CD8 naive two, CD8 memory one.

The CDR3 totals 15 residues. Trimming at V came to 7 bases and at J to 6 bases, leaving 8 bases not matched to a gene. Germline values: CDR1 SGHRS, CDR2 YFSETQ. Study conclusions and caveats: Relative to their counterparts shared across all four donors, non-shared clonotypes exhibited diminished generation probabilities. On the whole, naive subsets had larger estimated richness than memory subsets had. The diversity represented, both genetic and in exposure history, was limited by few donors.

The repertoire was sequenced with immunoSEQ multiplex PCR; TCRdb's copy has only in-frame clones and lacks some. The data contain some 1,100,000 clones, about 80% of them seen just once; the ten biggest clones take up more than 0.45%. A remark on this clone: The antigen is undetermined.

This receptor was taken from a man aged 18 to 30 in good health. Some clones in this sample may be carry-over from other donors' samples. Sequencing was performed on memory CD4+ T cells from PBMCs. The subset is: CD45RA-negative fraction. The V call is TRBV5-1, the J call TRBJ2-2; TRBD1 matches 11 bases. The CDR3 loop reads CASSGQGAVAGELFF. CDR3 DNA sequence: TGCGCCAGCTCCGGACAGGGGGCAGTGGCCGGGGAGCTGTTTTTT.